This T cell receptor (beta chain) originates from a study of blood T cell repertoires in COVID-19. Sequenced by immunoSEQ multiplex PCR; TCRdb stores in-frame clones only, minus some. The sample has over 60,000 clones, about four fifths seen once. This CDR3 has 15 amino acids. The junction had 11 bases not matched to a gene; V was cut back by 0 bases and J by 12 bases. Germline-derived CDR1 and CDR2 are SGHKS and YYEKEE (reference sequence). The TCR comes from a man aged 60 to 75 with COVID-19, enrolled during active disease. The sample comprised peripheral blood. The rearrangement links TRBV5-5 to TRBJ2-1; the match to TRBD2 covers 8 bases. The CDR3 sequence is CASSLDPTSGRGQFF. CDR3 DNA: TGTGCCAGCAGCTTGGATCCTACTAGCGGAAGAGGGCAGTTCTTC. The entire variable domain, with the rest obtained from reference TRBV5-5 and TRBJ2-1, is as follows: DAGVTQSPTHLIKTRGQQVTLRCSPISGHKSVSWYQQVLGQGPQFIFQYYEKEERGRGNFPDRFSARQFPNYSSELNVNALLLGDSALYLCASSLDPTSGRGQFFGPGTRLTVL.